One and the same sample provided the 2 T cell receptor beta chains below, sequenced in a study of Tregs in tolerant kidney transplant recipients. Clones were read by immunoSEQ multiplex PCR, and TCRdb kept only the in-frame ones, dropping some. The table lists approximately 30,000 clones. Sequencing used CD8+ T cells from blood, obtained before the transplant. Receptors originate from a human donor who received a combined kidney and bone marrow transplant.

Worth noting for this clone: The read ends 3 residues early relative to the CDR3; the germline J gene fills the gap. The V call is TRBV28, the J call TRBJ1-2, with D unresolved. The CDR3 consists of 17 residues. Per germline, CDR1 MDHEN and CDR2 SYDVKM. V lost 2 bases and J 3 bases, leaving 19 bases between the germline ends. CDR3 sequence: CASSLIEGASRHYGYTF. CDR3 DNA (partial): TGTGCCAGCAGTTTAATTGAGGGCGCGTCTCGGCACTATGGC.

As to this clone: The read ends 3 residues early relative to the CDR3; the germline J gene fills the gap. This sequence joins TRBV20-1 and TRBJ2-7; 9 positions agree with TRBD2. This CDR3 is 16 amino acids long. Trimming took 1 base from V and 2 from J; bases not matched to a gene: 9. Looked up from germline, CDR1 is DFQATT and CDR2 is SNEGSKA (reference sequence). CDR3: CSARGGRTSEAYEQYF. The CDR3 DNA, read in part, is TGCAGTGCTAGAGGCGGACGGACTAGCGAGGCCTACGAG.